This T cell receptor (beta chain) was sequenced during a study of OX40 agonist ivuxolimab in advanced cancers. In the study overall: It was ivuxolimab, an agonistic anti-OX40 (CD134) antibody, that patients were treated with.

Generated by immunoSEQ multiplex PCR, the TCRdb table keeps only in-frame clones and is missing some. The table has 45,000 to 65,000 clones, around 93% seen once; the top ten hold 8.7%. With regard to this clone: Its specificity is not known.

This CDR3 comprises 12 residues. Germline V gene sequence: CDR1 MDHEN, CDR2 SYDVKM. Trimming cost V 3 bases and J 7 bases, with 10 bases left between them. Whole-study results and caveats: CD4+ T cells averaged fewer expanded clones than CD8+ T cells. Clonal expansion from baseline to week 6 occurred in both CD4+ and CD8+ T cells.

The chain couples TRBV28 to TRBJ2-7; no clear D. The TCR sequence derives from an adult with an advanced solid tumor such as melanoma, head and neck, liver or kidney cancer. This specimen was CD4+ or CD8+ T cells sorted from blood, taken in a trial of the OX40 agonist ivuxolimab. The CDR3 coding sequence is TGTGCCAGCAGTTTTCCACCCTCTGAGCAGTACTTC. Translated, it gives CASSFPPSEQYF.